What follows are 4 T cell receptor beta chains derived from one specimen sequenced in a study of blood T cells in healthy people across ages (dated by TCRdb to between 2014 and 2017). Libraries were built with 5' RACE. Sequencing relied on an Illumina HiSeq 2500. The second PCR ran for about 6 to 11 cycles and used a J-beta primer mix along with a sample-barcoded 5' primer. TCRdb passed the public sequencing reads through fastp at Q25 and MiXCR, retaining productive beta sequences. Each CDR3 protein gets just one entry, which takes the most common genes and DNA from the rows behind it. This sample is represented by approximately 770,000 distinct CDR3 sequences; roughly 64% of them were singletons. The ten largest clones take up 20% to 25% of the sample. The sequenced sample was blood. These receptors originate from a man aged 25-40 years in good health.

Comments on this clonotype: At one boundary the junction diverges from the germline segment, which might be a read error. The rearrangement links TRBV4-2 to TRBJ2-2; a weak D match, TRBD1 (6 bases). CDR1 and CDR2 from the germline V gene are LGHNA and YNFKEQ. The CDR3 contains 18 residues. The CDR3 DNA follows: TGTGCCAGCAACCAAGAGCCAGGGGTGGTTGTGAACACCGGGGAGCTGTTTTTT. This translates into CASNQEPGVVVNTGELFF.

This rearrangement joins TRBV6-6 to TRBJ2-3, with D perhaps matching TRBD2 (5 bases). The germline V gene encodes CDR1 MNHNY and CDR2 SVGAGI (reference sequence). V shed 8 bases and J shed 3 bases, with 21 bases lying between them. CDR3 length: 16 amino acids. CDR3 in amino acids: CASAVDSPGGTDTQYF. In DNA form, the CDR3 reads TGTGCCAGCGCCGTGGACTCCCCCGGAGGAACAGATACGCAGTATTTT.

The chain recombines TRBV25-1 with TRBJ2-3, with a weak D call TRBD1 (6 bases). V was clipped by 2 bases and J by 0 bases, with 9 bases between them. The CDR3 spans 15 residues. Germline V gives CDR1 MGHDK, CDR2 SYGVNS. The CDR3 protein is CASSEPTGSTDTQYF. The CDR3 bases are TGTGCCAGCAGTGAACCGACAGGTAGCACAGATACGCAGTATTTT.

V usage is TRBV7-2 and J usage is TRBJ2-3, with D unclear. Germline V lookup: CDR1 SGHTA, CDR2 FQGNSA. This CDR3 comprises 11 residues. Trimming cost V 7 bases and J 5 bases, with 7 bases left between them. CDR3 nucleotides: TGTGCCAGCACCTTTCAAGATACGCAGTATTTT. Translated: CASTFQDTQYF.